This T cell receptor beta chain was identified in a study of shared clonotypes between healthy human individuals. General observations from the study: The genetic and exposure-history diversity represented was limited by few donors. Lower generation probabilities were found for non-shared clonotypes than for those shared by all four donors.

Here immunoSEQ multiplex PCR was the method, and the copy in TCRdb shows in-frame clones only, minus some. The profile shows fewer than 1 million clones, 90% to 97% of them singletons. Germline CDR1 SGHRS, CDR2 YFSETQ. The CDR3 contains 15 residues. Trimming took off 0 bases at V and 4 bases at J, with 11 bases between the two ends. Naivety among CD8 cells was defined by CD45RO negativity and positive CCR7 selection, thereby excluding terminally differentiated effector memory CD45RA+ cells. With regard to this clone: Its antigen is as yet unknown.

The sample consisted of naive CD8+ T cells sorted from blood. The receptor's source is a man aged 25-40 years in good health. The chain uses TRBV5-1 and TRBJ1-5; D perhaps matches TRBD1 (5 bases). The DNA of the CDR3 is TGCGCCAGCAGCTTGGCCTATGACAGTAATCAGCCCCAGCATTTT. Translating gives CASSLAYDSNQPQHF.